These 2 T cell receptor beta chains were all obtained from the same sample, sequenced in a study of shared clonotypes between healthy human individuals (dated by TCRdb to 2018 to 2020). Libraries were prepared through the immunoSEQ multiplex PCR assay. TCRdb re-hosts the immuneACCESS table, in-frame sequences only. Its copies lack some clones; in the studies checked, an unresolved V gene accounts for under half of them, and the cause for the rest is not known. The sample table holds around 1.4 million clones, of which roughly 98.5% were seen once. The ten largest clones capture approximately 0.4% of the sample. Material: naive CD4+ T cells sorted from blood. Sample cell subset or site, as interpreted from the label and publication: CD45RA+ positively selected. These receptors all come from a man aged 25-40 years in good health.

This sequence joins TRBV18 and TRBJ2-2; D uncertain. The ends were cut back, 1 base at V and 6 bases at J, with 15 bases in the middle. The CDR3 length is 16 residues. CDR1 KGHSH and CDR2 LQKENI come from the germline V gene. CDR3 bases: TGTGCCAGCTCACCACTCGCTGTGGTGCGGTCCGGGGAGCTGTTTTTT. The encoded protein is CASSPLAVVRSGELFF.

The rearrangement joins TRBV29-1 to TRBJ1-2, with unresolved D. Trimming took off 4 bases at V and 9 bases at J, with 12 bases between the two ends. Germline CDR1 and CDR2: SQVTM and ANQGSEA. The CDR3 consists of 11 residues. CDR3 protein: CSVVLKTSYTF. Written as DNA, the CDR3 is TGCAGCGTTGTCTTAAAGACAAGCTACACCTTC. Supplemented by reference TRBV29-1 and TRBJ1-2, the full variable domain reads SAVISQKPSRDICQRGTSLTIQCQVDSQVTMMFWYRQQPGQSLTLIATANQGSEATYESGFVIDKFPISRPNLTFSTLTVSNMSPEDSSIYLCSVVLKTSYTFGSGTRLTVV.